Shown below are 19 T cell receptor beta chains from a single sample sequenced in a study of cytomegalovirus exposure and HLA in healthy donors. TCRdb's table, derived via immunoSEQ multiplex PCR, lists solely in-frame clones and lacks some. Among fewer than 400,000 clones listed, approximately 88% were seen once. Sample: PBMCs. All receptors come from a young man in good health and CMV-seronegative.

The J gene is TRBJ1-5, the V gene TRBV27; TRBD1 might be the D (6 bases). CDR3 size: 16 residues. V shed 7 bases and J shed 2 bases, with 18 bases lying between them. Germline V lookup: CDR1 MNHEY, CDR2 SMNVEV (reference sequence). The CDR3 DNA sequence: TGTGCCAGCACCCCGTATGCAGGGGCTGGCAATCAGCCCCAGCATTTT. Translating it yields CASTPYAGAGNQPQHF.

The CDR3 coding sequence is TGTGCCACCAGCAGAGACCGGACAGGGGTCAATGAGCAGTTCTTC. Translated, it gives CATSRDRTGVNEQFF. The J gene is TRBJ2-1, the V gene TRBV15, with TRBD1 matching 9 bases. Germline CDR1 and CDR2: LNHNV and YYDKDF (reference sequence). This CDR3 has 15 residues. Trimming took 0 bases from V and 6 from J; bases not matched to a gene: 3.

In DNA form, the CDR3 reads TGCGCCAGCAGCCAAGATCTGGTGGCAGCGTATGGCTACACCTTC. Translated: CASSQDLVAAYGYTF. The chain employs TRBV4-3 and TRBJ1-2; D is undetermined. V was trimmed by 0 bases and J by 5 bases, leaving 13 bases between them. The CDR3 is made up of 15 amino acids. Germline V gene data show CDR1 as LGHNA and CDR2 as YSLEER.

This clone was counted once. The CDR3 sequence: CASSLDIGGKVTDTQYF. CDR3 sequence (DNA): TGTGCCAGCAGCTTGGATATAGGAGGCAAGGTCACAGATACGCAGTATTTT. V gene TRBV5-6 combines with J gene TRBJ2-3; TRBD2 might be the D (5 bases). The CDR3 is 17 amino acids. Trimming took 0 bases from V and 2 from J, leaving 16 bases between them. Germline CDR1 SGHDT, CDR2 YYEEEE. The entire variable domain, with the rest obtained from reference TRBV5-6 and TRBJ2-3, is as follows: DAGVTQSPTHLIKTRGQQVTLRCSPKSGHDTVSWYQQALGQGPQFIFQYYEEEERQRGNFPDRFSGHQFPNYSSELNVNALLLGDSALYLCASSLDIGGKVTDTQYFGPGTRLTVL.

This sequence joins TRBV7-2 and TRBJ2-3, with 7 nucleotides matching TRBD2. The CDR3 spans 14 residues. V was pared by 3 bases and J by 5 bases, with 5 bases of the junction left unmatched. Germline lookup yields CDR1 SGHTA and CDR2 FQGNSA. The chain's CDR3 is CASSFQRGGDTQYF. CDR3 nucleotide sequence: TGTGCCAGCAGCTTCCAGCGGGGTGGAGATACGCAGTATTTT.

The CDR3 sequence: CASSLGGSETQYF. CDR3 in DNA: TGTGCCAGCAGCTTGGGGGGTTCCGAGACCCAGTACTTC. The chain has TRBV11-3 and TRBJ2-5; TRBD2 might be the D (6 bases). The CDR3 is 13 amino acids. The V end was cut by 3 bases, the J end by 5 bases, with 10 bases between. CDR1 and CDR2 from the germline V gene are SGHNT and YENEEA.

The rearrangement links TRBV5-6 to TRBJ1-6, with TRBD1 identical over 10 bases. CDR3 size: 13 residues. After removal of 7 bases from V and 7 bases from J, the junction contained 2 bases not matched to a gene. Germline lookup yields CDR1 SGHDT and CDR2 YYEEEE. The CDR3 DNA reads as TGTGCCAGCGGGGGACAGGGGAATTCACCCCTCCACTTT. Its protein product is CASGGQGNSPLHF.

The CDR3 reads CASSATGTVIRTNYGYTF. In DNA, the CDR3 is TGTGCCAGCAGTGCAACCGGGACAGTAATTAGAACTAACTATGGCTACACCTTC. The chain is built from TRBV6-1 and TRBJ1-2; 7 nucleotides agree with TRBD1. Germline CDR1 and CDR2: MNHNS and SASEGT. This CDR3 has 18 residues. Germline trimming cut 4 bases from V and 0 bases from J; bases unmatched to any gene: 14.

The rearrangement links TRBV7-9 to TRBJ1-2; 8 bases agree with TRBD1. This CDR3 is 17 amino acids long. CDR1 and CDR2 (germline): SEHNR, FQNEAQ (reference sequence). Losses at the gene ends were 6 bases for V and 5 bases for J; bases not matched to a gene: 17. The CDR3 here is CASSLMRTGTSLYGYTF. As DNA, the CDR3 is TGTGCCAGCAGTTTGATGCGGACAGGGACCTCACTTTATGGCTACACCTTC.

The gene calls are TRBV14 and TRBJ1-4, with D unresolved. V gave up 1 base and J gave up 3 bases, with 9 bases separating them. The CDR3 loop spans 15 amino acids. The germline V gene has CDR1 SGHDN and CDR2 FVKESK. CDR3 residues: CASSQVRQSNEKLFF. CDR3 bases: TGTGCCAGCAGCCAAGTTCGTCAGTCTAATGAAAAACTGTTTTTT.

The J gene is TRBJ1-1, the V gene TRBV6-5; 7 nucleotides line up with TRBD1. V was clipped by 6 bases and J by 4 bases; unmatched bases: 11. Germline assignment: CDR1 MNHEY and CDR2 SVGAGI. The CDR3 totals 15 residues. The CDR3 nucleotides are TGTGCCAGCAGACCCCCGACAGGGTGGACCACTGAAGCTTTCTTT. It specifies CASRPPTGWTTEAFF.

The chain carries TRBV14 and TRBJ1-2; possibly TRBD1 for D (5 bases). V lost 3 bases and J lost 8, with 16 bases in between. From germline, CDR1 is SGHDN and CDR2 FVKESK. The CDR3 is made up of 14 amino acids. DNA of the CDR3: TGTGCCAGCAGCCACGAGTCCTGGGGGAGGGGCTACACCTTC. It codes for CASSHESWGRGYTF.

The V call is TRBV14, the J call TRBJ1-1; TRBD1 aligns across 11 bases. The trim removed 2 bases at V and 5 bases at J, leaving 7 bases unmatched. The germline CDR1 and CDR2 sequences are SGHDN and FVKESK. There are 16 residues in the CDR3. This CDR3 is CASSQLFGQGATEAFF. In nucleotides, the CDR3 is TGTGCCAGCAGCCAACTGTTCGGACAGGGGGCGACTGAAGCTTTCTTT. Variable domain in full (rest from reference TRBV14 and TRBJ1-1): EAGVTQFPSHSVIEKGQTVTLRCDPISGHDNLYWYRRVMGKEIKFLLHFVKESKQDESGMPNNRFLAERTGGTYSTLKVQPAELEDSGVYFCASSQLFGQGATEAFFGQGTRLTVV.

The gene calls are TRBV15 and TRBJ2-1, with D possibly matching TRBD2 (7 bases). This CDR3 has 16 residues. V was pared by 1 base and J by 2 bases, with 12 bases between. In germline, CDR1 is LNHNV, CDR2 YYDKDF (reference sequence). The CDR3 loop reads CATSRGGGATYNEQFF. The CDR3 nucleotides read TGTGCCACCAGCAGAGGAGGGGGGGCCACCTACAATGAGCAGTTCTTC.

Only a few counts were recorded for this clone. The chain's CDR3 is CASSSQGNYGYTF. The CDR3 bases are TGTGCCAGCAGTTCACAGGGTAACTATGGCTACACCTTC. The rearrangement links TRBV27 to TRBJ1-2; maybe TRBD1 (6 bases). This CDR3 has 13 amino acids. The V gene lost 4 bases and the J gene lost 1 base, with 7 bases spanning the gap. Germline values: CDR1 MNHEY, CDR2 SMNVEV (reference sequence).

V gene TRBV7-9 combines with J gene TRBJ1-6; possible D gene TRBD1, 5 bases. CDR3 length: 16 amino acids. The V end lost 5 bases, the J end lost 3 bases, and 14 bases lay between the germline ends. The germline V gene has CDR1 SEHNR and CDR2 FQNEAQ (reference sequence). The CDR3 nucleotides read TGTGCCAGCAGCCCGGGGGGGTCAATCTATAATTCACCCCTCCACTTT. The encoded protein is CASSPGGSIYNSPLHF.

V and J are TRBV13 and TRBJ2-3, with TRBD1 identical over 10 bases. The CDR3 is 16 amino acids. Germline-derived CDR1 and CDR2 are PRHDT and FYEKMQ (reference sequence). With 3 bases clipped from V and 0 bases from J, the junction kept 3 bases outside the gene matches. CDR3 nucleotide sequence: TGTGCCAGCAGCTTCGACAGGGGGCTAAGCACAGATACGCAGTATTTT. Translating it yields CASSFDRGLSTDTQYF.

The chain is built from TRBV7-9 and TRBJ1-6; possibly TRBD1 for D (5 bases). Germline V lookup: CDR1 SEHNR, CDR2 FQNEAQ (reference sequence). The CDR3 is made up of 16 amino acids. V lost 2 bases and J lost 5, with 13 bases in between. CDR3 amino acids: CASSLPPKGNNSPLHF. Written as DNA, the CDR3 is TGTGCCAGCAGCTTACCCCCTAAGGGGAATAATTCACCCCTCCACTTT.

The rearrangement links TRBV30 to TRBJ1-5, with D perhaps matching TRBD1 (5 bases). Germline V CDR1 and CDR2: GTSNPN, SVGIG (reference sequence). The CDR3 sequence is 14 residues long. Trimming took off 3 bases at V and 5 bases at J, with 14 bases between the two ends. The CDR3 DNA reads TGTGCCTGGAGCCTCAGGACGGGGGATCAGCCCCAGCATTTT. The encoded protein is CAWSLRTGDQPQHF.